One sample yielded the 14 T cell receptor beta chains listed below, sequenced in a study of cytomegalovirus exposure and HLA in healthy donors. PCR involved 60 Vbeta and 13 Jbeta primers. TCRdb's copy holds only in-frame clones and misses some; the assay was immunoSEQ multiplex PCR. The profile shows 130,000 to 150,000 clones, about four fifths of them singletons. Input material: PBMCs. The receptors were gathered from a woman between 18 and 30 years old in good health and CMV-seropositive.

The genes are TRBV5-4 and TRBJ2-7, with D possibly TRBD1 on 6 matching bases. V lost 4 bases, J lost 2 bases, and 16 bases lay in between. Germline CDR1 SGHNT, CDR2 YYREEE (reference sequence). The length of the CDR3 is 15 residues. CDR3 nucleotides: TGTGCCAGCAGCCCAACCAGTGGGGGCACCTACGAGCAGTACTTC. Translated: CASSPTSGGTYEQYF.

The chain joins TRBV11-3 to TRBJ1-2; 8 nucleotides agree with TRBD1. V gave up 0 bases and J gave up 6 bases; unmatched junction bases: 9. The germline V gene has CDR1 SGHNT and CDR2 YENEEA. The CDR3 spans 16 residues. CDR3 residues: CASSLDLGETGDGYTF. In DNA, the CDR3 is TGTGCCAGCAGCTTAGATCTCGGCGAGACAGGGGATGGCTACACCTTC.

The chain has TRBV5-1 and TRBJ1-2; 10 bases agree with TRBD1. Germline V CDR1 and CDR2: SGHRS, YFSETQ. This CDR3 is built from 15 residues. V lost 0 bases, J lost 2 bases, and 1 base stayed unmatched. The CDR3 spells CASSLGTGGNYGYTF. The CDR3 nucleotides read TGCGCCAGCAGCTTGGGGACAGGGGGGAACTATGGCTACACCTTC. The full variable domain, its missing parts supplied by reference TRBV5-1 and TRBJ1-2, is KAGVTQTPRYLIKTRGQQVTLSCSPISGHRSVSWYQQTPGQGLQFLFEYFSETQRNKGNFPGRFSGRQFSNSRSEMNVSTLELGDSALYLCASSLGTGGNYGYTFGSGTRLTVV.

The genes are TRBV7-2 and TRBJ1-5; maybe TRBD1 (5 bases). V was trimmed by 0 bases and J by 2 bases, leaving 5 bases between them. This CDR3 has 14 residues. Looked up from germline, CDR1 is SGHTA and CDR2 is FQGNSA. CDR3 sequence reads: CASSLAGGNQPQHF. CDR3 coding DNA: TGTGCCAGCAGCTTAGCAGGGGGCAATCAGCCCCAGCATTTT.

This clone was picked up a small number of times. The chain joins TRBV25-1 to TRBJ2-5; TRBD2 matches 7 bases. The CDR3 contains 15 residues. With V trimmed by 4 bases and J by 0 bases, 5 bases remained unmatched. The germline gives CDR1 MGHDK, CDR2 SYGVNS. CDR3 region: CASSGNGRYQETQYF. The CDR3 DNA follows: TGTGCCAGCAGTGGCAACGGGAGGTACCAAGAGACCCAGTACTTC.

The gene calls are TRBV5-4 and TRBJ1-1; TRBD1 aligns across 7 bases. With 0 bases clipped from V and 2 bases from J, the junction kept 7 bases outside the gene matches. The CDR3 extends over 16 amino acids. Germline assignment: CDR1 SGHNT and CDR2 YYREEE (reference sequence). CDR3 amino acids: CASSLAGQGGNTEAFF. The CDR3, as DNA: TGTGCCAGCAGCTTGGCCGGGCAGGGGGGTAACACTGAAGCTTTCTTT.

This clone was observed a few times. This chain links TRBV30 with TRBJ2-5; D gene uncertain. Trimming stripped 2 bases from V and 2 bases from J, with 12 bases between. The germline V gene encodes CDR1 GTSNPN and CDR2 SVGIG (reference sequence). The length of the CDR3 is 14 residues. The CDR3 spells CAWSLGSGQETQYF. CDR3 in DNA: TGTGCCTGGAGTCTCGGGTCGGGTCAAGAGACCCAGTACTTC.

The rearrangement links TRBV5-1 to TRBJ1-6, with D tentatively TRBD1 (5 bases). This CDR3 region has 15 residues. The germline V gene encodes CDR1 SGHRS and CDR2 YFSETQ. V was clipped by 2 bases and J by 5 bases, with 11 bases between them. Here the CDR3 reads CASSLGDYDNSPLHF. The CDR3 DNA sequence: TGCGCCAGCAGCTTAGGGGATTACGATAATTCACCCCTCCACTTT.

V is TRBV7-2 and J is TRBJ1-2; no reliable D call. V was pared by 1 base and J by 8 bases, with 11 bases between. Germline values: CDR1 SGHTA, CDR2 FQGNSA. The CDR3 has 13 residues. DNA of the CDR3: TGTGCCAGCAGCTTAGGAGGGAAGGGCGGCTACACCTTC. Translating it yields CASSLGGKGGYTF.

This chain joins TRBV27 and TRBJ1-4; 9 bases align to TRBD1. The CDR3 spans 15 residues. Germline V gene sequence: CDR1 MNHEY, CDR2 SMNVEV (reference sequence). Trimming removed 5 bases from V and 6 bases from J; junction bases left unmatched: 7. The CDR3 DNA reads as TGTGCCAGCAGTCACAGGGGGCGGTTTGATGAAAAACTGTTTTTT. Its translation is CASSHRGRFDEKLFF. Together with reference TRBV27 and TRBJ1-4, the CDR3 gives the full variable domain: EAQVTQNPRYLITVTGKKLTVTCSQNMNHEYMSWYRQDPGLGLRQIYYSMNVEVTDKGDVPEGYKVSRKEKRNFPLILESPSPNQTSLYFCASSHRGRFDEKLFFGSGTQLSVL.

This chain links TRBV5-1 with TRBJ2-4, with a possible D match to TRBD2 (5 bases). Germline CDR1 is SGHRS and CDR2 is YFSETQ. CDR3 length equals 13 residues. V was pared by 0 bases and J by 7 bases, with 8 bases between. CDR3 DNA sequence: TGCGCCAGCAGCTTGGGAGGGTACAACATTCAGTACTTC. Its translation: CASSLGGYNIQYF.

This rearrangement joins TRBV5-1 to TRBJ2-2, with a possible D match to TRBD1 (5 bases). CDR3 length: 15 amino acids. Germline-derived CDR1 and CDR2 are SGHRS and YFSETQ. Trimming cost V 3 bases and J 5 bases, with 14 bases left between them. The CDR3: CASSSRVTGTGELFF. The CDR3 DNA sequence: TGCGCCAGCAGCTCCAGGGTAACTGGGACCGGGGAGCTGTTTTTT.

The genes are TRBV14 and TRBJ1-2, with D maybe TRBD1 (6 bases). Deletions cut 0 bases from V and 0 bases from J, with 11 bases between. CDR1 is SGHDN, CDR2 FVKESK, per germline. The CDR3 contains 16 residues. CDR3 region: CASSQDLGQSNYGYTF. The CDR3, as DNA: TGTGCCAGCAGCCAAGATCTCGGACAGTCTAACTATGGCTACACCTTC.

CDR3 sequence: CASSPSSGGYNEQFF. The CDR3 bases are TGTGCCAGCAGCCCTTCTAGCGGGGGTTACAATGAGCAGTTCTTC. The V and J genes are TRBV7-2 and TRBJ2-1, with 10 bases matching TRBD2. Germline CDR1 reads SGHTA; CDR2 reads FQGNSA. Losses at the gene ends were 5 bases for V and 4 bases for J; bases not matched to a gene: 5. This CDR3 is 15 amino acids long. Full variable domain (remainder filled in from reference TRBV7-2 and TRBJ2-1): GAGVSQSPSNKVTEKGKDVELRCDPISGHTALYWYRQSLGQGLEFLIYFQGNSAPDKSGLPSDRFSAERTGGSVSTLTIQRTQQEDSAVYLCASSPSSGGYNEQFFGPGTRLTVL.